A selection of T cell receptor beta chains follows, all from one sample in a study of long-term antiretroviral therapy in people with HIV. Clones were read by immunoSEQ multiplex PCR, and TCRdb kept only the in-frame ones, dropping some. Of more than 20,000 clones listed, around 80% are singletons. Sample: unsorted PBMCs, taken 1.9 years after starting antiretroviral therapy. Receptors originate from a woman aged 50 to 65 with HIV. The CDR3 runs from the conserved cysteine through the conserved F or W. Fields, in order: CDR3 length, V gene, clone size, J gene, D gene, CDR3 protein. D genes are given only for firm matches. Where a row states a size, it is once, few, many or the class of an expanded clone; other rows omit it.

>18|TRBV5-6|NA|TRBJ1-1|NA
CASSPTGSYEPINTEAFF
>12|TRBV5-5|NA|TRBJ1-1|TRBD1
CASSLGDSEAFF
>14|TRBV5-1|NA|TRBJ2-7|NA
CASSLGTGRYEQYF
>13|TRBV2|NA|TRBJ2-6|NA
CASMGTGANVLTF
>15|TRBV11-2|few|TRBJ1-1|NA
CASSLAGTMNTEAFF
>12|TRBV19|NA|TRBJ1-2|NA
CASTWGGYGYTF
>17|TRBV7-9|NA|TRBJ2-1|NA
CASSPGVGRSSYNEQFF
>16|TRBV7-8|NA|TRBJ1-4|TRBD1
CASSTSGQGADEKLFF
>15|TRBV2|NA|TRBJ2-3|TRBD2
CASSLSGASTDTQYF
>16|TRBV11-2|once|TRBJ2-7|NA
CASSPPGQYLFHEQYF
>15|TRBV5-1|NA|TRBJ2-3|TRBD2
CASSQTSGATDTQYF
>15|TRBV7-9|NA|TRBJ2-5|TRBD2
CASSLVTLAEETQYF
>16|TRBV4-1|few|TRBJ2-7|NA
CASSQEEGGRGYEQYF
>15|TRBV25-1|NA|TRBJ1-6|NA
CASSGGRFYNSPLHF
>16|TRBV19|NA|TRBJ1-2|NA
CASSIMKGTVNYGYTF
>14|TRBV4-2|few|TRBJ2-2|NA
CASSSRGETGELFF
>14|TRBV4-1|NA|TRBJ1-6|NA
CASSRDHGNSPLHF
>14|TRBV5-6|NA|TRBJ1-2|NA
CASSLGEAVLGYTF
>15|TRBV6-6|NA|TRBJ2-7|TRBD2
CASRANSGGAEEQYF
>18|TRBV7-6|NA|TRBJ2-2|TRBD2
CASSLLTGGVENTGELFF
>14|TRBV21-1|NA|TRBJ1-4|NA
CASTSGWRGEKLFF
>15|TRBV7-3|NA|TRBJ2-5|TRBD2
CASSATSGGQETQYF
>14|TRBV27|NA|TRBJ2-5|NA
CASSPGQMQETQYF
>17|TRBV7-3|NA|TRBJ2-3|TRBD2
CASSLKLAGGGTDTQYF
>15|TRBV30|few|TRBJ1-6|NA
CAWSRNSAGNSPLHF
>13|TRBV30|NA|TRBJ2-7|NA
CAWSGTGGDEQYF
>15|TRBV28|NA|TRBJ1-4|NA
CASSFRLATNEKLFF
>14|TRBV19|NA|TRBJ1-1|TRBD1
CASSSDRGLTEAFF
>14|TRBV4-1|NA|TRBJ1-1|NA
CASSQDSGDTEAFF
>17|TRBV7-2|NA|TRBJ2-1|NA
CASSRTRPLLTYNEQFF
>15|TRBV5-1|NA|TRBJ1-1|TRBD1
CASKRQGDGNTEAFF
>14|TRBV19|NA|TRBJ1-5|NA
CASSTGLGNQPQHF
>14|TRBV6-6|NA|TRBJ1-1|NA
CASSYLAVNTEAFF
>11|TRBV29-1|NA|TRBJ1-1|NA
CSGQDNTEAFF
>15|TRBV5-1|NA|TRBJ2-6|TRBD1
CASSEGTAGANVLTF
>21|TRBV15|NA|TRBJ2-4|TRBD1
CATSRDFRDRGLEIAKNIQYF
>16|TRBV5-1|NA|TRBJ1-1|TRBD1
CASSLIRGPMNTEAFF